Following are 31 T cell receptor beta chains from one sample sequenced in a study of cytomegalovirus exposure and HLA in healthy donors. The PCR was carried out with 60 Vbeta primers and 13 Jbeta primers. Profiling relied on immunoSEQ multiplex PCR, and the TCRdb table lists in-frame clones only, not all of them. This sample has about 89,000 clones, with approximately 79% found just once. The sample consisted of PBMCs. The receptor source for this set is a male donor in good health and CMV-seronegative.

The V gene is TRBV29-1, the J gene TRBJ2-1, with D maybe TRBD1 (6 bases). Trimming took 7 bases from V and 4 from J, leaving 11 bases between them. Germline CDR1 reads SQVTM; CDR2 reads ANQGSEA. This CDR3 has 12 residues. CDR3 protein: CSALRGYNEQFF. For the CDR3, the DNA is TGCAGCGCCCTTAGGGGGTACAATGAGCAGTTCTTC.

This chain joins TRBV6-5 and TRBJ2-7; D perhaps matches TRBD1 (6 bases). V lost 2 bases and J lost 0, with 14 bases in between. From germline, CDR1 is MNHEY and CDR2 SVGAGI. This CDR3 spans 16 amino acids. The CDR3 sequence: CASSYTQGPSSYEQYF. In nucleotides, the CDR3 is TGTGCCAGCAGTTACACACAGGGCCCGAGCTCCTACGAGCAGTACTTC.

CDR3 loop: CASSSRDRGLREQFF. In DNA, the CDR3 is TGTGCCAGCAGTTCGCGGGACAGGGGATTGCGGGAGCAGTTCTTC. The chain has TRBV28 and TRBJ2-1; 10 bases line up with TRBD1. There are 15 residues in the CDR3. Unmatched junction bases numbered 10, after V lost 4 bases and J lost 10 bases. Per the germline V gene, CDR1 is MDHEN and CDR2 is SYDVKM.

The chain couples TRBV29-1 to TRBJ2-7; 13 bases fit TRBD2. The V gene end was trimmed by 6 bases and the J gene end by 0 bases; junction bases not matched to a gene: 11. CDR3 length: 17 residues. CDR1 and CDR2 (germline): SQVTM, ANQGSEA. The CDR3: CSVTSGRAAESSYEQYF. CDR3 bases: TGCAGCGTCACTAGCGGGAGGGCCGCGGAGAGCTCCTACGAGCAGTACTTC.

Regarding this clone: The sample carries other DNA sequences with the same CDR3. J is TRBJ2-3 and V is TRBV28, with D possibly being TRBD2 (6 bases). The germline V gene has CDR1 MDHEN and CDR2 SYDVKM. This CDR3 comprises 15 residues. V was cut by 5 bases and J by 1 base, with 13 bases left in between. This CDR3 is CASSERESGTDTQYF. The CDR3 bases are TGTGCCAGCAGTGAACGGGAGTCTGGCACAGATACGCAGTATTTT.

The rearrangement uses TRBV19 and TRBJ2-7, with a possible D match to TRBD2 (5 bases). The V gene lost 1 base and the J gene lost 3 bases, with 10 bases spanning the gap. Germline V CDR1 and CDR2: LNHDA, SQIVND (reference sequence). This CDR3 has 14 amino acids. CDR3 loop: CASSIGQAGYEQYF. The CDR3 region has the DNA TGTGCCAGTAGTATAGGTCAGGCGGGCTACGAGCAGTACTTC.

The V call is TRBV9, the J call TRBJ1-1; D is unresolved. The CDR3 sequence is 14 residues long. Trimming pared 0 bases from V and 2 bases from J, leaving 8 bases between. Germline assignment: CDR1 SGDLS and CDR2 YYNGEE. CDR3 bases: TGTGCCAGCAGCGTAGTGACTATTAACACTGAAGCTTTCTTT. Its translation: CASSVVTINTEAFF.

The chain is built from TRBV7-2 and TRBJ2-3, with TRBD1 identical over 7 bases. This CDR3 is 15 amino acids long. J was trimmed by 4 bases and V by 5 bases; bases with no gene match: 9. Germline lookup yields CDR1 SGHTA and CDR2 FQGNSA. This CDR3 is CASSHPGGESDTQYF. CDR3 nucleotide sequence: TGTGCCAGCAGCCACCCAGGGGGAGAATCAGATACGCAGTATTTT.

This clone has more than one count but fewer than ten. V is TRBV7-6 and J is TRBJ2-5, with 11 bases that match TRBD2. Germline V lookup: CDR1 SGHVS, CDR2 FNYEAQ. The ends lost 5 bases at V and 5 bases at J; junction bases unmatched: 4. The CDR3 loop spans 14 amino acids. The CDR3 loop reads CASSLLAGGETQYF. The CDR3 DNA sequence: TGTGCCAGCAGCCTGTTAGCGGGAGGGGAGACCCAGTACTTC.

The J gene is TRBJ2-7, the V gene TRBV28, with 14 bases lining up with TRBD2. The CDR3 has 19 residues. Unmatched junction bases numbered 16, after V lost 5 bases and J lost 4 bases. CDR1 and CDR2 (germline): MDHEN, SYDVKM. As DNA, the CDR3 is TGTGCCAGCAGTCCCCTTAGGACTAGCGGGAGGCGTCTTTTTTACGAGCAGTACTTC. It yields the protein CASSPLRTSGRRLFYEQYF.

The chain combines TRBV19 with TRBJ1-5, with 8 bases fitting TRBD1. The CDR3 totals 14 residues. CDR1 LNHDA and CDR2 SQIVND come from the germline V gene (reference sequence). V was pared by 1 base and J by 6 bases, with 2 bases of the junction left unmatched. The DNA of the CDR3 is TGTGCCAGTAGTATAGGGACAGGGATTCAGCCCCAGCATTTT. Residues: CASSIGTGIQPQHF.

This chain links TRBV9 with TRBJ1-4, with TRBD1 matching over 7 bases. This CDR3 has 13 residues. Losses at the gene ends were 1 base for V and 14 bases for J; bases not matched to a gene: 8. Germline V gene sequence: CDR1 SGDLS, CDR2 YYNGEE. The chain's CDR3 is CASSVTGAEGLFF. The CDR3 DNA reads TGTGCCAGCAGCGTAACAGGGGCCGAAGGTCTGTTTTTT. The full variable domain, its missing parts supplied by reference TRBV9 and TRBJ1-4, is DSGVTQTPKHLITATGQRVTLRCSPRSGDLSVYWYQQSLDQGLQFLIQYYNGEERAKGNILERFSAQQFPDLHSELNLSSLELGDSALYFCASSVTGAEGLFFGSGTQLSVL.

This chain links TRBV28 with TRBJ2-3; 9 positions agree with TRBD1. Germline V gives CDR1 MDHEN, CDR2 SYDVKM. The ends lost 6 bases at V and 3 bases at J; junction bases unmatched: 4. This CDR3 comprises 14 residues. This chain's CDR3 is CASRRQGGTDTQYF. The CDR3 DNA is TGTGCCAGCAGGAGACAGGGGGGGACAGATACGCAGTATTTT.

This clone was counted a few times. The rearrangement joins TRBV7-3 to TRBJ2-2; 7 bases match TRBD1. Germline-derived CDR1 and CDR2 are SGHTA and FQGTGA. The CDR3 contains 13 residues. The V gene end was trimmed by 4 bases and the J gene end by 6 bases; junction bases not matched to a gene: 2. CDR3 sequence (DNA): TGTGCCAGCAGCTCAGGGGGTTCCGGGGAGCTGTTTTTT. Translation: CASSSGGSGELFF.

The rearrangement joins TRBV2 to TRBJ1-2, with D hard to call. The CDR3 runs to 11 residues. Germline values: CDR1 SNHLY, CDR2 FYNNEI. The V and J ends lost 7 bases and 1 base respectively, with 4 bases between them. The DNA for the CDR3 is TGTGCCAGCACTGTTAACTATGGCTACACCTTC. Translation: CASTVNYGYTF.

This clone was counted between two and nine times. The V gene is TRBV4-2, the J gene TRBJ1-5; TRBD1 might be the D (6 bases). The germline CDR1 and CDR2 sequences are LGHNA and YNFKEQ. CDR3 size: 17 residues. Trimming cost V 1 base and J 2 bases, with 15 bases left between them. The CDR3: CASSQVARDTGNQPQHF. The CDR3 region has the DNA TGTGCCAGCAGCCAAGTAGCTCGGGACACCGGCAATCAGCCCCAGCATTTT.

The genes are TRBV7-3 and TRBJ2-5; 10 bases are a match to TRBD2. Germline CDR1 SGHTA, CDR2 FQGTGA. CDR3 size: 14 residues. Germline trimming cut 5 bases from V and 5 bases from J; bases unmatched to any gene: 5. Written as DNA, the CDR3 is TGTGCCAGCAGCAAAGCGGGAGGGGGGGAGACCCAGTACTTC. Translating it yields CASSKAGGGETQYF.

This sequence joins TRBV6-1 and TRBJ2-3; 7 nucleotides line up with TRBD2. The V gene end was trimmed by 2 bases and the J gene end by 2 bases; junction bases not matched to a gene: 7. Germline-derived CDR1 and CDR2 are MNHNS and SASEGT. This CDR3 spans 16 amino acids. The CDR3 sequence is CASSEYDRGVTDTQYF. The CDR3 bases are TGTGCCAGCAGTGAATACGACCGGGGGGTCACAGATACGCAGTATTTT.

J is TRBJ2-2 and V is TRBV5-1; a possible D gene is TRBD2 (6 bases). The CDR3 sequence is 17 residues long. V was trimmed by 0 bases and J by 0 bases, leaving 12 bases between them. CDR1 is SGHRS and CDR2 is YFSETQ in the germline V gene. In DNA form, the CDR3 reads TGCGCCAGCAGCTTGGGAGTGGGAGGCACGAACACCGGGGAGCTGTTTTTT. It is translated as CASSLGVGGTNTGELFF.

The J gene is TRBJ1-3, the V gene TRBV5-1, with D possibly being TRBD1 (6 bases). CDR1 SGHRS and CDR2 YFSETQ come from the germline V gene. This CDR3 comprises 15 residues. Between the trimmed V and J ends, which lost 4 bases and 0 bases, there was a span of 11 bases. The CDR3 coding sequence is TGCGCCAGCAGCCGACTGACAGGCTCTGGAAACACCATATATTTT. Translated, it gives CASSRLTGSGNTIYF.

The gene calls are TRBV11-3 and TRBJ1-1; D may be TRBD1 (5 bases). The CDR3 sequence is 12 residues long. Germline loops: CDR1 SGHNT, CDR2 YENEEA. V dropped 3 bases and J dropped 8 bases, with 10 bases sitting between them. This CDR3 reads CASSFGGDEAFF. The DNA for the CDR3 is TGTGCCAGCAGCTTTGGCGGGGACGAAGCTTTCTTT.

The table lists this clone with a few counts. V gene TRBV4-1 combines with J gene TRBJ2-1; 7 bases match TRBD1. The CDR3 loop spans 19 amino acids. The germline CDR1 and CDR2 sequences are MGHRA and YSYEKL. V was pared by 1 base and J by 0 bases, with 12 bases of the junction left unmatched. The CDR3 protein is CASSQGSGGFLGSYNEQFF. CDR3 bases: TGCGCCAGCAGCCAAGGGTCAGGGGGATTTTTGGGCTCCTACAATGAGCAGTTCTTC.

This chain links TRBV7-2 with TRBJ2-7; 8 bases map to TRBD2. This CDR3 has 15 amino acids. J gave up 5 bases and V 0 bases, and 6 bases lay outside the gene matches. Germline lookup yields CDR1 SGHTA and CDR2 FQGNSA. The CDR3 DNA follows: TGTGCCAGCAGCTTAGCCCGACTAGCGCGGAACGAGCAGTACTTC. It codes for CASSLARLARNEQYF.

The rearrangement links TRBV7-3 to TRBJ2-7, with 8 bases fitting TRBD2. With V trimmed by 2 bases and J by 0 bases, 3 bases remained unmatched. Per germline, CDR1 SGHTA and CDR2 FQGTGA. The CDR3 loop spans 15 amino acids. CDR3 DNA sequence: TGTGCCAGCAGCTTAGCGGGGGGACCCTCCTACGAGCAGTACTTC. Amino acids: CASSLAGGPSYEQYF.

This rearrangement joins TRBV5-1 to TRBJ2-2, with 14 bases matching TRBD2. Germline CDR1 and CDR2: SGHRS and YFSETQ. This CDR3 has 17 amino acids. V dropped 4 bases and J dropped 4; count of bases not matched to a gene: 6. The CDR3 region is CASSAGLAGGSTGELFF. The CDR3 region has the DNA TGCGCCAGCAGCGCCGGACTAGCGGGAGGTAGCACCGGGGAGCTGTTTTTT.

This rearrangement joins TRBV9 to TRBJ2-7; 8 bases map to TRBD1. This CDR3 is 14 amino acids long. Germline CDR1 is SGDLS and CDR2 is YYNGEE. V lost 1 base to trimming and J lost 3 bases; unmatched junction nucleotides: 3. The CDR3 DNA reads TGTGCCAGCAGCGTAAGAGGACAGGGCTACGAGCAGTACTTC. It encodes CASSVRGQGYEQYF. The variable domain in full, completed from reference TRBV9 and TRBJ2-7, reads DSGVTQTPKHLITATGQRVTLRCSPRSGDLSVYWYQQSLDQGLQFLIQYYNGEERAKGNILERFSAQQFPDLHSELNLSSLELGDSALYFCASSVRGQGYEQYFGPGTRLTVT.

The chain recombines TRBV27 with TRBJ2-1; 11 bases match TRBD2. V lost 5 bases, J lost 7 bases, and 7 bases stayed unmatched. Germline lookup yields CDR1 MNHEY and CDR2 SMNVEV (reference sequence). This CDR3 region has 15 residues. The CDR3 protein is CASSQLAGEVNEQFF. The CDR3 nucleotides read TGTGCCAGCAGTCAACTAGCGGGAGAGGTGAATGAGCAGTTCTTC.

The chain has TRBV29-1 and TRBJ1-2; perhaps TRBD1 as D (6 bases). Per the germline V gene, CDR1 is SQVTM and CDR2 is ANQGSEA. There are 10 residues in the CDR3. The ends were cut back, 6 bases at V and 13 bases at J, with 15 bases in the middle. The CDR3: CSVEGGSSTF. DNA for the CDR3: TGCAGCGTCGAGGGGGGGAGCTCCACCTTC. The whole variable domain, remainder taken from reference TRBV29-1 and TRBJ1-2, is SAVISQKPSRDICQRGTSLTIQCQVDSQVTMMFWYRQQPGQSLTLIATANQGSEATYESGFVIDKFPISRPNLTFSTLTVSNMSPEDSSIYLCSVEGGSSTFGSGTRLTVV.

A single count supports this clone. The chain links TRBV6-5 to TRBJ1-3; 7 positions match TRBD1. CDR3 size: 14 residues. Per germline, CDR1 MNHEY and CDR2 SVGAGI. With 7 bases clipped from V and 1 base from J, the junction kept 4 bases outside the gene matches. The CDR3 loop reads CASINRGSGNTIYF. The CDR3 region has the DNA TGTGCCAGCATAAACAGGGGATCTGGAAACACCATATATTTT.

The chain joins TRBV5-1 to TRBJ2-5, with a possible D match to TRBD1 (6 bases). This CDR3 comprises 15 residues. The V gene's germline CDR1 is SGHRS and CDR2 YFSETQ. V lost 2 bases to trimming and J lost 4 bases, with 15 bases between them. In nucleotides, the CDR3 is TGCGCCAGCAGCTTCCCCGGGTTAGGGGGAGAGACCCAGTACTTC. It is translated as CASSFPGLGGETQYF.

This clone was counted between two and nine times. V gene TRBV2 combines with J gene TRBJ2-3, with TRBD2 identical over 11 bases. J lost 6 bases, V lost 6 bases, and 8 bases had no gene match. The CDR3 totals 15 residues. Germline assignment: CDR1 SNHLY and CDR2 FYNNEI. In nucleotides, the CDR3 is TGTGCCAGCAGGCCCATAGCGGGAGGGCAGGATACGCAGTATTTT. Its protein product is CASRPIAGGQDTQYF.